Shown below are 5 T cell receptor beta chains from a single sample sequenced in a study of blood T cell repertoires in COVID-19. TCRdb keeps only in-frame clones here, not all; method: immunoSEQ multiplex PCR. The sample carries around 200,000 clones, 70% to 90% recorded once. The source material was peripheral blood. These TCRs come from a woman aged 80 or over in a cohort sampled during active or convalescent COVID-19.

The J gene is TRBJ2-7, the V gene TRBV5-8, with D possibly matching TRBD2 (6 bases). V was cut by 4 bases and J by 6 bases, with 20 bases left in between. Germline V gene lookup returns CDR1 SGHTS and CDR2 YDEGEE. This CDR3 is built from 15 residues. CDR3 residues: CASSGTWGILSEQYF. CDR3 bases: TGTGCCAGCAGCGGGACTTGGGGGATATTGAGCGAGCAGTACTTC.

The V call is TRBV3-1 (or the pseudogene TRBV3-2), the J call TRBJ2-5; maybe TRBD1 (5 bases). Germline V gene lookup returns CDR1 LGHDT and CDR2 YNNKEL (reference sequence). The CDR3 is made up of 16 amino acids. V lost 2 bases to trimming and J lost 0 bases, with 13 bases between them. Here the CDR3 reads CASSQPRQNNQETQYF. CDR3 nucleotides: TGTGCCAGCAGCCAACCCCGACAGAATAACCAAGAGACCCAGTACTTC.

The CDR3 here is CASSSVTQRGNTEAFF. The CDR3 nucleotides are TGTGCCAGCAGCTCCGTTACGCAGCGGGGGAACACTGAAGCTTTCTTT. The rearrangement joins TRBV11-3 to TRBJ1-1; D not resolved. CDR1 is SGHNT, CDR2 YENEEA, per germline. This CDR3 spans 16 amino acids. With 4 bases removed from V and 1 base from J, the gap between germline ends came to 16 bases.

This clone was found a few times. The chain recombines TRBV29-1 with TRBJ1-2, with TRBD1 as a possible D gene (6 bases). The length of the CDR3 is 13 residues. V was cut by 5 bases and J by 8 bases, with 18 bases left in between. In germline, CDR1 is SQVTM, CDR2 ANQGSEA. For the CDR3, the DNA is TGCAGCGTTTGGGAACAGGGCTTAACCGGCTACACCTTC. As protein: CSVWEQGLTGYTF. The full variable domain, completed using reference TRBV29-1 and TRBJ1-2, is SAVISQKPSRDICQRGTSLTIQCQVDSQVTMMFWYRQQPGQSLTLIATANQGSEATYESGFVIDKFPISRPNLTFSTLTVSNMSPEDSSIYLCSVWEQGLTGYTFGSGTRLTVV.

The chain employs TRBV28 and TRBJ1-2; D ambiguous. Per germline, CDR1 MDHEN and CDR2 SYDVKM. V gave up 3 bases and J gave up 0 bases, with 5 bases separating them. The CDR3 extends over 13 amino acids. The CDR3 nucleotides read TGTGCCAGCAGTTTGGAGGCTAACTATGGCTACACCTTC. Translation gives CASSLEANYGYTF.